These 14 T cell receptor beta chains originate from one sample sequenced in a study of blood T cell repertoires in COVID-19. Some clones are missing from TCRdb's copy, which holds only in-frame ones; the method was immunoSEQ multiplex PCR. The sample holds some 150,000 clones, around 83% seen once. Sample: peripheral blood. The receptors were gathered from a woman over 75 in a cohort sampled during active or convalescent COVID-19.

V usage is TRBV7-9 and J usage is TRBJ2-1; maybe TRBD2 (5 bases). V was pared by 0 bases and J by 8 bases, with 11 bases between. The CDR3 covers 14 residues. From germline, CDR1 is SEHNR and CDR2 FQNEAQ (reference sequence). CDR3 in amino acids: CASSLAGIPYEQFF. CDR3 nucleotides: TGTGCCAGCAGCTTAGCCGGGATACCTTATGAGCAGTTCTTC.

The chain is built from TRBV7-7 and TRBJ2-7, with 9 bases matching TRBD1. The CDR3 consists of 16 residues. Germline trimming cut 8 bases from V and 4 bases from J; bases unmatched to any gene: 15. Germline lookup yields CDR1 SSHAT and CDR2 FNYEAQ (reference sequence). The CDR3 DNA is TGTGCCAGCCCGTACGGGGGACGGGACAGGGCGTACGAGCAGTACGTC. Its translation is CASPYGGRDRAYEQYV.

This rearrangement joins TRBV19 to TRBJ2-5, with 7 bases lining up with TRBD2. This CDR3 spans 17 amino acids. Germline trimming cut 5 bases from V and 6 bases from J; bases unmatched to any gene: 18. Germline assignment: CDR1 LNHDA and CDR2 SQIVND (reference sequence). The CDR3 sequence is CASSLWGEGMVTKTQYF. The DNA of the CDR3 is TGTGCCAGTAGTCTTTGGGGGGAGGGGATGGTGACGAAGACCCAGTACTTC.

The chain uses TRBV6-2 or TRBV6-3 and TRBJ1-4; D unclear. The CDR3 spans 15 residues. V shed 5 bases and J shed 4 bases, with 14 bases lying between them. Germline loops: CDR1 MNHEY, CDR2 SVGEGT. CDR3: CASSDRTGDNEKLFF. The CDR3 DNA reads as TGTGCCAGCAGTGACCGGACGGGAGATAATGAAAAACTGTTTTTT.

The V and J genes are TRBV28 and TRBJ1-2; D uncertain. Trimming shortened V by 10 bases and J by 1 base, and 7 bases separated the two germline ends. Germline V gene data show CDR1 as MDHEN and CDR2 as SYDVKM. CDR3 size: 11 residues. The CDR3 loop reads CATRGNYGYTF. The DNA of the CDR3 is TGTGCCACCCGGGGTAACTATGGCTACACCTTC.

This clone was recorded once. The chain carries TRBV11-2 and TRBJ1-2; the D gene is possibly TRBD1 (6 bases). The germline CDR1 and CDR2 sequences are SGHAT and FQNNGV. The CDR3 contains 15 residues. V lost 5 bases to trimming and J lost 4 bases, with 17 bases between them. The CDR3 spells CASSTTGIGSYGYTF. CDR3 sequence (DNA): TGTGCCAGCAGCACCACAGGGATTGGATCCTATGGCTACACCTTC. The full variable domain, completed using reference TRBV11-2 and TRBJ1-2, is EAGVAQSPRYKIIEKRQSVAFWCNPISGHATLYWYQQILGQGPKLLIQFQNNGVVDDSQLPKDRFSAERLKGVDSTLKIQPAKLEDSAVYLCASSTTGIGSYGYTFGSGTRLTVV.

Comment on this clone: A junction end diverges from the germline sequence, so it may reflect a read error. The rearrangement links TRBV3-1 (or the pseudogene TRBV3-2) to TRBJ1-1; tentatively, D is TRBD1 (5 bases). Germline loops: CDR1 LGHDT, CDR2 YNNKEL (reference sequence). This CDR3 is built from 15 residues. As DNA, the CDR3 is TGTGCCAGCAGCCTCATGGCGGGGGTGAAAACTGAAGCTTTCTTT. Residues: CASSLMAGVKTEAFF.

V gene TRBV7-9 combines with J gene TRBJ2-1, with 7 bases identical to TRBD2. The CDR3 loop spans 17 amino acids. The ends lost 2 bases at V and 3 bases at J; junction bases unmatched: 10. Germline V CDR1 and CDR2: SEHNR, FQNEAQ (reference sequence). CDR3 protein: CASSLSYKRGVYNEQFF. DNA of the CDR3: TGTGCCAGCAGCTTAAGCTACAAGCGGGGTGTCTACAATGAGCAGTTCTTC.

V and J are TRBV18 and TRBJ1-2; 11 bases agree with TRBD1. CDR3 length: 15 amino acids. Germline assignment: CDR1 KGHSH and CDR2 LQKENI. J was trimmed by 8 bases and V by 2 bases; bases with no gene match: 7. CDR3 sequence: CASSPTSDRGQGYTF. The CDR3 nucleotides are TGTGCCAGCTCACCAACCTCGGACAGGGGGCAAGGCTACACCTTC.

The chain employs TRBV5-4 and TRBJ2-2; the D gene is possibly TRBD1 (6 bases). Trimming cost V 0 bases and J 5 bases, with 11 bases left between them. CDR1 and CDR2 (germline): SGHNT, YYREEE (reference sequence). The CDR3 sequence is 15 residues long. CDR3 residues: CASSLAGQRTGELFF. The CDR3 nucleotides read TGTGCCAGCAGCTTGGCCGGACAGAGGACCGGGGAGCTGTTTTTT.

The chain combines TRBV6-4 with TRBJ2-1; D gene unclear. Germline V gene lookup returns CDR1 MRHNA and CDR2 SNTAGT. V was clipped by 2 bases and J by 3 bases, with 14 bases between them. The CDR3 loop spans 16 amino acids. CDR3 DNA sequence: TGTGCCAGCAGTGACGGCTTGGGCTCCCGCTACAATGAGCAGTTCTTC. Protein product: CASSDGLGSRYNEQFF.

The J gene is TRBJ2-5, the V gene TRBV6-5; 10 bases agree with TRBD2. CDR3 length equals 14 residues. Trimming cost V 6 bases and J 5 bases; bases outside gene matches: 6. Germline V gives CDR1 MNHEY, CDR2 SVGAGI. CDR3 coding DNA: TGTGCCAGCAGGATGGGACTAGCGTTGGAGACCCAGTACTTC. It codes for CASRMGLALETQYF.

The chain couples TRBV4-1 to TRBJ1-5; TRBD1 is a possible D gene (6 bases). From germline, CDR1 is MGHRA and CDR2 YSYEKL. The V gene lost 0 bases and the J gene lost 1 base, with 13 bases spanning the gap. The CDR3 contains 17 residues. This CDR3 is CASSQDAGARSNQPQHF. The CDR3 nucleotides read TGCGCCAGCAGCCAAGATGCGGGGGCCAGGAGCAATCAGCCCCAGCATTTT.

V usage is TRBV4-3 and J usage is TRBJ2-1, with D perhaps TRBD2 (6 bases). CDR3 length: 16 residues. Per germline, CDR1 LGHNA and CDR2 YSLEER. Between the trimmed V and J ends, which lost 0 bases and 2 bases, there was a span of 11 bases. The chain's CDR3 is CASSQDIWGAYNEQFF. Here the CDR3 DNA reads TGCGCCAGCAGCCAAGATATCTGGGGGGCCTACAATGAGCAGTTCTTC.